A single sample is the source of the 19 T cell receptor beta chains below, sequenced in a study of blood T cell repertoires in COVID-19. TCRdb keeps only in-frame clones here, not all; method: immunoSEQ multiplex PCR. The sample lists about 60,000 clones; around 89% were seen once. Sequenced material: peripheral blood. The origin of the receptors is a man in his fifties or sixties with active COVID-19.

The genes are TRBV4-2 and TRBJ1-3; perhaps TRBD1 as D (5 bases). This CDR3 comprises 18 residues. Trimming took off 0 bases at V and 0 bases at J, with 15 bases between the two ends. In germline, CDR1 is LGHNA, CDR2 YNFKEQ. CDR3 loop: CASSQDGPRAISGNTIYF. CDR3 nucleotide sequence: TGTGCCAGCAGCCAAGATGGTCCCAGGGCAATCTCTGGAAACACCATATATTTT.

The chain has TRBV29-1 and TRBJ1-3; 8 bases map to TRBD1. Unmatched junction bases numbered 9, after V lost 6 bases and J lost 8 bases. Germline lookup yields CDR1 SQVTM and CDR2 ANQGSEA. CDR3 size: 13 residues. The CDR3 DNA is TGCAGCGTCGGACACAAGACAGGGGACACCATATATTTT. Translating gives CSVGHKTGDTIYF.

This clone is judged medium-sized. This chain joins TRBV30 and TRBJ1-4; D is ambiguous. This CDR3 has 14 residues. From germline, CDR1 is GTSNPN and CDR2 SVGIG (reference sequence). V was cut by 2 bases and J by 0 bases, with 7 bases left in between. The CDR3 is CAWSSLATNEKLFF. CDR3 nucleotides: TGTGCCTGGAGTAGCCTAGCAACTAATGAAAAACTGTTTTTT.

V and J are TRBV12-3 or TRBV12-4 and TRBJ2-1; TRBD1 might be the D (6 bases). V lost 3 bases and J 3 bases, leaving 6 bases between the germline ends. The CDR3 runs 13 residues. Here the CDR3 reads CASSLDSYNEQFF. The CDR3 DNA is TGTGCCAGCAGTTTGGACAGCTACAATGAGCAGTTCTTC.

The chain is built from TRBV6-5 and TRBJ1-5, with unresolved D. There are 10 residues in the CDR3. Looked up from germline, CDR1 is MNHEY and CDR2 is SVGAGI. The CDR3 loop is CAAYDQPQHF. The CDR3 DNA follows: TGTGCTGCCTACGATCAGCCCCAGCATTTT.

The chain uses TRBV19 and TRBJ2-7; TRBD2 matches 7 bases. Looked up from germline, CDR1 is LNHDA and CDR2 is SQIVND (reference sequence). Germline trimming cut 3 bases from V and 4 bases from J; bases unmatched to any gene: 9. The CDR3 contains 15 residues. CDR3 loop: CASSIKRGGLYEQYF. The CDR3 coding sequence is TGTGCCAGTAGTATCAAGCGGGGAGGGTTGTACGAGCAGTACTTC. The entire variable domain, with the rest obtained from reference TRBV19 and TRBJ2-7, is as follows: DGGITQSPKYLFRKEGQNVTLSCEQNLNHDAMYWYRQDPGQGLRLIYYSQIVNDFQKGDIAEGYSVSREKKESFPLTVTSAQKNPTAFYLCASSIKRGGLYEQYFGPGTRLTVT.

The CDR3, as DNA: TGTGCCAGCAGCTTCAGAGGCATGAACACTGAAGCTTTCTTT. This sequence encodes CASSFRGMNTEAFF. The chain has TRBV5-6 and TRBJ1-1; D call uncertain. The CDR3 length is 14 residues. The germline CDR1 and CDR2 sequences are SGHDT and YYEEEE. Trimming pared 2 bases from V and 0 bases from J, leaving 8 bases between.

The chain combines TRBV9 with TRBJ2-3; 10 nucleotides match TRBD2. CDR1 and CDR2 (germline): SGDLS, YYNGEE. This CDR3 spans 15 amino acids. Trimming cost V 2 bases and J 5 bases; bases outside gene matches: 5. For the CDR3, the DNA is TGTGCCAGCAGCGTCAGCGGGAGGGCGGGAGATACGCAGTATTTT. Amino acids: CASSVSGRAGDTQYF. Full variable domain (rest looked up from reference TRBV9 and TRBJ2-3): DSGVTQTPKHLITATGQRVTLRCSPRSGDLSVYWYQQSLDQGLQFLIQYYNGEERAKGNILERFSAQQFPDLHSELNLSSLELGDSALYFCASSVSGRAGDTQYFGPGTRLTVL.

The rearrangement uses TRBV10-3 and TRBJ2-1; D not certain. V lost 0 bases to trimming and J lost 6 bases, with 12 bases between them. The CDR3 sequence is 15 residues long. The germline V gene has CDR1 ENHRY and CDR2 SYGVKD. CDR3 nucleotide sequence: TGTGCCATCAGTGAGTCGTCACTCCCGCCCAATGAGCAGTTCTTC. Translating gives CAISESSLPPNEQFF.

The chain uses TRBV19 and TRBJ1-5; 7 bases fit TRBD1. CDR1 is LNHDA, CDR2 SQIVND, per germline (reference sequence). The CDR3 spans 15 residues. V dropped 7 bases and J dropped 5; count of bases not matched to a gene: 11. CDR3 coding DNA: TGTGCCAGTAAGGGGGACAGAGTAATAGATCAGCCCCAGCATTTT. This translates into CASKGDRVIDQPQHF.

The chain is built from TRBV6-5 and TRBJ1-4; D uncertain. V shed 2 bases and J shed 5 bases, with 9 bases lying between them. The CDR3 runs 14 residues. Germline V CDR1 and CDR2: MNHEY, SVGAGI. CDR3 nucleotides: TGTGCCAGCAGTTACGGGCAGCCCAATGAAAAACTGTTTTTT. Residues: CASSYGQPNEKLFF.

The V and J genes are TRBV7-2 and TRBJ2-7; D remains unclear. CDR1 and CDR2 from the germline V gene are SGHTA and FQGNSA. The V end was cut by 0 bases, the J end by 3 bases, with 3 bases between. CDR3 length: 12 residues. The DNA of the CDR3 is TGTGCCAGCAGCTTAGCCCTCTACGAGCAGTACTTC. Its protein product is CASSLALYEQYF.

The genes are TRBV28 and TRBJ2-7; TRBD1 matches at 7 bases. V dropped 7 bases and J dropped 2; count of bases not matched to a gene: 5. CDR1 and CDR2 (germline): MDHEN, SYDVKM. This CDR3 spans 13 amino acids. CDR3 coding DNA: TGTGCCAGCAACCGGGACAGACCCTACGAGCAGTACTTC. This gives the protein CASNRDRPYEQYF. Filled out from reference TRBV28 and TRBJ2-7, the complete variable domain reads DVKVTQSSRYLVKRTGEKVFLECVQDMDHENMFWYRQDPGLGLRLIYFSYDVKMKEKGDIPEGYSVSREKKERFSLILESASTNQTSMYLCASNRDRPYEQYFGPGTRLTVT.

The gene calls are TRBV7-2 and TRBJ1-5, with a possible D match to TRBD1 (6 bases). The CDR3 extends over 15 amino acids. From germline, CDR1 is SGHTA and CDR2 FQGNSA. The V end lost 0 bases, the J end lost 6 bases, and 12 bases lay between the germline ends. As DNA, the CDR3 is TGTGCCAGCAGCTTAGCTGAGGGGGGGAGTCAGCCCCAGCATTTT. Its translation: CASSLAEGGSQPQHF. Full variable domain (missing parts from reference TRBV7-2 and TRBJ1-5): GAGVSQSPSNKVTEKGKDVELRCDPISGHTALYWYRQSLGQGLEFLIYFQGNSAPDKSGLPSDRFSAERTGGSVSTLTIQRTQQEDSAVYLCASSLAEGGSQPQHFGDGTRLSIL.

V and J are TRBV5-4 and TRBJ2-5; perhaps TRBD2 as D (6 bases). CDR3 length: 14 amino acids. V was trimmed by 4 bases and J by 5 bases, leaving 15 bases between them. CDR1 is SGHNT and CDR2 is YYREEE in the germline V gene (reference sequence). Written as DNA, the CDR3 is TGTGCCAGCAGCGTCCTGACTAGTTGGGAGACCCAGTACTTC. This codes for CASSVLTSWETQYF. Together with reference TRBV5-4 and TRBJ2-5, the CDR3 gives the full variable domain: ETGVTQSPTHLIKTRGQQVTLRCSSQSGHNTVSWYQQALGQGPQFIFQYYREEENGRGNFPPRFSGLQFPNYSSELNVNALELDDSALYLCASSVLTSWETQYFGPGTRLLVL.

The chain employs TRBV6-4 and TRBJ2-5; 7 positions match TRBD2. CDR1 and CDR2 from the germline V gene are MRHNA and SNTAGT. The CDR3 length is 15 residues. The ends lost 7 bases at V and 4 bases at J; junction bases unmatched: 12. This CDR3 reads CASKGLVAGGETQYF. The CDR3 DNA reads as TGTGCCAGCAAAGGACTAGTTGCCGGGGGAGAGACCCAGTACTTC.

The CDR3 spells CASSPGTSGNEQFF. The DNA of the CDR3 is TGTGCCAGCAGCCCAGGGACTAGCGGGAATGAGCAGTTCTTC. The chain joins TRBV7-9 to TRBJ2-1; 12 nucleotides agree with TRBD2. CDR1 SEHNR and CDR2 FQNEAQ come from the germline V gene (reference sequence). This CDR3 has 14 residues. The junction had 3 bases not matched to a gene; V was cut back by 5 bases and J by 7 bases. The full variable domain, in which reference TRBV7-9 and TRBJ2-1 provide the parts outside the CDR3, is DTGVSQNPRHKITKRGQNVTFRCDPISEHNRLYWYRQTLGQGPEFLTYFQNEAQLEKSRLLSDRFSAERPKGSFSTLEIQRTEQGDSAMYLCASSPGTSGNEQFFGPGTRLTVL.

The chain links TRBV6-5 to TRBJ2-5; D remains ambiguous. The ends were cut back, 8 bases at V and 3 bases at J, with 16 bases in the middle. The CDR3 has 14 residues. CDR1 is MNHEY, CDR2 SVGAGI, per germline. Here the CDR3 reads CASATPSAEETQYF. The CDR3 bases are TGTGCCAGCGCCACTCCGAGCGCAGAAGAGACCCAGTACTTC.

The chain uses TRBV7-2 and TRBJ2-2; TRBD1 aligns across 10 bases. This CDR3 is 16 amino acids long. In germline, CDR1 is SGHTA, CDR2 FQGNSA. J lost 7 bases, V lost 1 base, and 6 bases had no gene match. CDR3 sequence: CASSLGGTGVSGELFF. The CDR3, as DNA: TGTGCCAGCAGCTTAGGCGGGACAGGGGTGAGCGGGGAGCTGTTTTTT. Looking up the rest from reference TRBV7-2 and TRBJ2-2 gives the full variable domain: GAGVSQSPSNKVTEKGKDVELRCDPISGHTALYWYRQSLGQGLEFLIYFQGNSAPDKSGLPSDRFSAERTGGSVSTLTIQRTQQEDSAVYLCASSLGGTGVSGELFFGEGSRLTVL.